The 21 T cell receptor beta chains in this list originate from one sample, sequenced in a study of early T cells in non-severe SARS-CoV-2 infection. MiXCR, applied by TCRdb to the 5' RACE reads, yields one record per CDR3 protein. The sample yields tens of thousands of distinct CDR3 sequences, about 4% seen once. Sequencing input: whole blood. Receptors originate from an adult who was a healthcare worker with PCR-confirmed SARS-CoV-2 infection or an uninfected control (not recorded which).

This clonotype was seen at least ten times. This chain connects TRBV7-2 to TRBJ2-2; D remains unclear. CDR1 and CDR2 from the germline V gene are SGHTA and FQGNSA. CDR3 size: 14 residues. The ends were cut back, 3 bases at V and 2 bases at J, with 7 bases in the middle. This chain's CDR3 is CASSFTVNTGELFF. CDR3 bases: TGTGCCAGCAGCTTCACTGTCAACACCGGGGAGCTGTTTTTT.

The chain couples TRBV20-1 to TRBJ1-6; 9 bases agree with TRBD1. The V gene's germline CDR1 is DFQATT and CDR2 SNEGSKA (reference sequence). This CDR3 spans 18 amino acids. CDR3 coding DNA: TGCGGCTTACTCATAGGACAGGGGATGCGGGAGAGGGGGTCACCCCTCCACTTT. This sequence encodes CGLLIGQGMRERGSPLHF.

This clonotype was detected ten times or more. The CDR3 coding sequence is TGTGCCACCAGCAGACTGCCACCGGGACAGGGAGTGAACACTGAAGCTTTCTTT. It is translated as CATSRLPPGQGVNTEAFF. This chain connects TRBV15 to TRBJ1-1, with 9 bases aligning to TRBD1. The CDR3 sequence is 18 residues long. Germline CDR1 and CDR2: LNHNV and YYDKDF (reference sequence). V lost 2 bases to trimming and J lost 0 bases; unmatched junction nucleotides: 10.

In DNA form, the CDR3 reads TGTGCCACCGCTAGCGAGGTCAATGAGCAGTTCTTC. Translating it yields CATASEVNEQFF. V is TRBV24-1 and J is TRBJ2-1; D may be TRBD2 (6 bases). The germline V gene encodes CDR1 KGHDR and CDR2 SFDVKD. CDR3 size: 12 residues. V was trimmed by 9 bases and J by 6 bases, leaving 11 bases between them.

The J gene is TRBJ2-5, the V gene TRBV5-6; 11 bases agree with TRBD1. CDR1 is SGHDT and CDR2 is YYEEEE in the germline V gene. The trim removed 2 bases at V and 2 bases at J, leaving 5 bases unmatched. CDR3 size: 16 residues. The CDR3 DNA reads TGTGCCAGCAGCTTAGCGGGACAGGGGGTACAAGAGACCCAGTACTTC. It is translated as CASSLAGQGVQETQYF.

This clonotype was seen only a few times. The rearrangement uses TRBV4-2 and TRBJ2-4, with D hard to call. The germline gives CDR1 LGHNA, CDR2 YNFKEQ. The V end lost 1 base, the J end lost 2 bases, and 9 bases lay between the germline ends. This CDR3 has 15 amino acids. The CDR3: CASSQGGPSKNIQYF. DNA of the CDR3: TGTGCCAGCAGCCAAGGCGGACCCTCCAAAAACATTCAGTACTTC.

There are many counts of this clonotype. The chain carries TRBV7-9 and TRBJ2-2; 10 nucleotides line up with TRBD1. The V segment lost 6 bases and the J segment 3 bases; nucleotides outside the gene matches: 4. CDR3 length: 15 amino acids. Germline V lookup: CDR1 SEHNR, CDR2 FQNEAQ (reference sequence). The CDR3 is CASSLDRGYTGELFF. CDR3 in DNA: TGTGCCAGCAGTTTGGACAGGGGGTACACCGGGGAGCTGTTTTTT.

The chain couples TRBV5-4 to TRBJ1-2; D might be TRBD1 (5 bases). The length of the CDR3 is 14 residues. V was trimmed by 0 bases and J by 4 bases, leaving 10 bases between them. Per germline, CDR1 SGHNT and CDR2 YYREEE (reference sequence). The CDR3 bases are TGTGCCAGCAGCTTGGGACAGTTCTCCTATGGCTACACCTTC. It codes for CASSLGQFSYGYTF.

This clonotype appeared many times. The chain couples TRBV20-1 to TRBJ2-7, with 10 bases matching TRBD2. The germline V gene has CDR1 DFQATT and CDR2 SNEGSKA (reference sequence). The ends lost 5 bases at V and 3 bases at J; junction bases unmatched: 7. CDR3 length equals 14 residues. The CDR3 protein is CSALMTSGFYEQYF. The CDR3 nucleotides are TGCAGTGCTCTCATGACTAGCGGGTTCTACGAGCAGTACTTC.

This clonotype showed up many times. The CDR3 DNA reads TGTGCCAGCAGCTCACGGACGGCATACGAGCAGTACTTC. Protein: CASSSRTAYEQYF. The rearrangement links TRBV7-8 to TRBJ2-7, with D hard to call. CDR1 is SGHVS and CDR2 is FQNEAQ in the germline V gene. V lost 4 bases, J lost 4 bases, and 11 bases lay in between. The length of the CDR3 is 13 residues. Together with reference TRBV7-8 and TRBJ2-7, the CDR3 gives the full variable domain: GAGVSQSPRYKVAKRGQDVALRCDPISGHVSLFWYQQALGQGPEFLTYFQNEAQLDKSGLPSDRFFAERPEGSVSTLKIQRTQQEDSAVYLCASSSRTAYEQYFGPGTRLTVT.

The CDR3 DNA sequence: TGTGCCAGCTCCCCCAGCGGAGCGCCACAAGAGACCCAGTACTTC. Protein sequence: CASSPSGAPQETQYF. The rearrangement joins TRBV18 to TRBJ2-5, with D possibly being TRBD2 (5 bases). The V and J ends lost 6 bases and 2 bases respectively, with 16 bases between them. Germline V gives CDR1 KGHSH, CDR2 LQKENI. The CDR3 spans 15 residues.

By share, this clonotype ranks as medium-sized. The chain employs TRBV6-5 and TRBJ2-7; 9 bases agree with TRBD2. The germline V gene has CDR1 MNHEY and CDR2 SVGAGI. This CDR3 has 18 amino acids. With V trimmed by 8 bases and J by 3 bases, 20 bases remained unmatched. The CDR3 is CASGPVILAGHAGYEQYF. CDR3 bases: TGTGCCAGCGGCCCTGTGATCCTAGCGGGACATGCAGGCTACGAGCAGTACTTC.

The genes are TRBV20-1 and TRBJ2-7; maybe TRBD1 (5 bases). This CDR3 has 15 amino acids. Trimming left V 4 bases short and J 6 bases short, with 22 bases between. Germline CDR1 and CDR2: DFQATT and SNEGSKA (reference sequence). DNA for the CDR3: TGCAGTGCTAATCCCCCCCCAGGGTCTTTTGCCGAGCAGTACTTC. Protein product: CSANPPPGSFAEQYF.

This clonotype was observed a single time. A single base separates this from a much larger clone, so it may be a read error. This chain uses TRBV7-6 with TRBJ2-7, with a tentative D call TRBD2 (5 bases). Germline CDR1 reads SGHVS; CDR2 reads FNYEAQ. The length of the CDR3 is 17 residues. Written as DNA, the CDR3 is TGTGCCAGCAGCTTAGTTGCTCCCCGGCTAGCCCACTACGAGCAGTGCTTC. This translates into CASSLVAPRLAHYEQCF.

This clonotype appeared many times. The J gene is TRBJ1-4, the V gene TRBV7-9; 7 positions match TRBD1. CDR1 and CDR2 (germline): SEHNR, FQNEAQ (reference sequence). Trimming removed 5 bases from V and 1 base from J; junction bases left unmatched: 4. This CDR3 is 15 amino acids long. CDR3 coding DNA: TGTGCCAGCAGCCAATCAGGGGGAACTAATGAAAAACTGTTTTTT. It encodes CASSQSGGTNEKLFF.

This clonotype was counted ten times or more. The chain recombines TRBV15 with TRBJ2-5; D is unresolved. Germline V gives CDR1 LNHNV, CDR2 YYDKDF (reference sequence). There are 15 residues in the CDR3. With 5 bases removed from V and 5 bases from J, the gap between germline ends came to 18 bases. The chain's CDR3 is CATSPGDQSAETQYF. Written as DNA, the CDR3 is TGTGCCACCAGCCCCGGCGACCAGTCGGCTGAGACCCAGTACTTC.

This clonotype has only a few counts. V is TRBV6-6 and J is TRBJ2-5; TRBD1 is a possible D gene (6 bases). Trimming took off 2 bases at V and 7 bases at J, with 14 bases between the two ends. Germline CDR1 is MNHNY and CDR2 is SVGAGI (reference sequence). CDR3 length equals 14 residues. The CDR3, as DNA: TGTGCCAGCAGTTACGGGGACACCGAAAGGACCCAGTACTTC. It translates to CASSYGDTERTQYF.

Many counts were recorded for this clonotype. The CDR3 spells CASSLGLAILTGELFF. CDR3 bases: TGTGCCAGCAGCTTAGGGTTGGCCATCTTGACCGGGGAGCTGTTTTTT. The gene calls are TRBV7-2 and TRBJ2-2; D not certain. The CDR3 extends over 16 amino acids. Trimming left V 1 base short and J 5 bases short, with 14 bases between. CDR1 SGHTA and CDR2 FQGNSA come from the germline V gene. Combining the CDR3 with reference TRBV7-2 and TRBJ2-2 gives the whole variable domain GAGVSQSPSNKVTEKGKDVELRCDPISGHTALYWYRQSLGQGLEFLIYFQGNSAPDKSGLPSDRFSAERTGGSVSTLTIQRTQQEDSAVYLCASSLGLAILTGELFFGEGSRLTVL.

This clonotype has only a few counts. The chain couples TRBV27 to TRBJ2-1, with 8 nucleotides matching TRBD2. Trimming removed 0 bases from V and 12 bases from J; junction bases left unmatched: 10. This CDR3 comprises 15 residues. Germline V lookup: CDR1 MNHEY, CDR2 SMNVEV (reference sequence). This CDR3 reads CASSLSLAVGARQFF. The CDR3 coding sequence is TGTGCCAGCAGTTTATCACTAGCGGTCGGAGCTCGGCAGTTCTTC.

This chain links TRBV5-6 with TRBJ1-2; 8 bases map to TRBD1. The CDR3 is 14 amino acids. After removal of 6 bases from V and 8 bases from J, the junction contained 12 bases not matched to a gene. Germline CDR1 and CDR2: SGHDT and YYEEEE. CDR3 protein: CASTTLDRVIGYTF. CDR3 nucleotides: TGTGCCAGCACCACCCTGGACAGGGTCATAGGCTACACCTTC.

This clonotype was picked up many times. This chain connects TRBV30 to TRBJ1-2; 7 bases are shared with TRBD1. Losses at the gene ends were 5 bases for V and 1 base for J; bases not matched to a gene: 7. This CDR3 region has 14 residues. Germline lookup yields CDR1 GTSNPN and CDR2 SVGIG (reference sequence). CDR3: CAWARQGVNYGYTF. CDR3 bases: TGTGCCTGGGCAAGACAGGGAGTTAACTATGGCTACACCTTC.